The sequence of this TCR beta chain was determined in a study of metastatic and nonmetastatic thyroid tumors. About the research overall: Patients with malignant and benign thyroid disease provided blood and tumor or nodule tissue, whose repertoires were compared.

Using MiXCR, TCRdb reanalyzed the PCR reads. The table shows roughly 35,000 clones, with about 16% occurring only once. Until they underwent thyroid surgery, no patient had received any treatment. The germline gives CDR1 SGHAT, CDR2 FQNNGV. V lost 7 bases, J lost 14 bases, and 6 bases lay in between. CDR3 length equals 8 residues. This clonotype was sampled from a female donor with papillary thyroid cancer or a benign thyroid nodule (not recorded which). Some clones in this sample may be carry-over from other donors' samples. The chain couples TRBV11-2 to TRBJ2-4, with no clear D. What was sequenced was blood. This CDR3 reads CASTLKYF. CDR3 DNA: TGTGCCAGCACCCTTAAGTACTTC.